This TCR beta chain was retrieved from a study of shared clonotypes between healthy human individuals (dated by TCRdb to about 2020). About the full investigation: Three men and two women, aged 18 to 49 years, made up the cohort. For each donor, CD4 naive and CD4 memory were each given three plates, CD8 naive was given two plates, and CD8 memory was given one plate. To estimate repertoire size and how much clonotypes are shared between individuals, the study performed deep sequencing of blood TCR repertoires from a handful of healthy adults. Different laboratories and diverse techniques were used to prepare libraries and sequence TCR repertoires, to increase sequencing depth and limit assay-specific biases. Per donor, leukapheresis produced somewhere between about 0.9 and 9.5 billion PBMCs.

The CDR3 numbers 14 residues from cysteine through phenylalanine. Just CDR3 DNA is preserved here, 42 bases in frame from base 1. Taken from the germline V gene, the CDR1 and CDR2 loops are MNHNS and SASEGT. Deletion took 8 bases off V and 7 bases off J, with a span of 21 bases between the germline ends. Using the deep immunoSEQ assay, multiplex PCR amplified TCR CDR3 regions from genomic DNA. Extracted genomic DNA from each cell subset was spread evenly across all wells of several immunoSEQ 96-well plates, with each plate serving as a replicate. For sorted subsets, each replicate PCR was loaded with approximately 0.2 ug genomic DNA, equivalent to 30,000 to 35,000 T cell genomes. The purified libraries were quantified using a Qubit 3.0 fluorometer, sized with a Bioanalyzer 2100, and then quantified again using the KAPA Library Quantification kit. A separate single-read 150-cycle Illumina NextSeq 550 flow cell was used to sequence each immunoSEQ 96-well plate. From the authors' description of their analysis: Because the immunoSEQ output included only junctional sequences and no quality scores, the filtering could not be the same as the filtering used for full-length reads. Sequences were annotated with PyIR, a Python wrapper for IgBLAST v1.9, and V/J genes and CDR3 were assigned using IMGT germline references. Reads with weak V/J assignments (E-value above 1e-6), missing CDR3, stop codons, out-of-frame junctions, or ambiguous translated residues were removed. V3J clonotypes were defined as sequences sharing an identical inferred V gene, J gene, and CDR3 amino acid sequence. Percentage overlap between repertoires was calculated by dividing the number of shared unique clonotypes by the size of the smaller repertoire. Richness of each repertoire was evaluated using RTK rarefaction, the Chao1 estimator, and Recon v2.1 estimates of unobserved clonotypes. Generation probabilities were computed with OLGA for all TCRbeta clonotypes obtained by the gDNA method from four donors. The source is immuneACCESS, and TCRdb retained only in-frame sequences with V and J called. Part of the clones is not carried over; for the studies checked, unresolved V genes explain less than half of this, and the remainder is unexplained. The V and J calls and the clone size are those of that table, but D and trimming were determined from the DNA. Counted in this sample were about a million clones; 60% to 85% of them appeared once. The top ten clonotypes cover approximately 1.5% of the sample.

Donors were healthy HIV-negative adults with no recently reported acute infections or vaccinations. All donors were Caucasian adults living in Nashville, Tennessee, USA. Magnetic negative selection was used to enrich CD4+ T cells, after which naive cells were positively selected on CD45RA and the negative fraction became the memory subset. Blood was collected by leukapheresis, and PBMCs were isolated by Ficoll-Histopaque density gradient centrifugation and then cryopreserved in liquid nitrogen vapor phase. Analytical flow cytometry was used to check the purity and quantity of every magnetically sorted T cell population. Genomic DNA was isolated from every sorted fraction and measured by UV absorbance on a Nanodrop 2000c. What the authors observed across the whole study: Sampling was restricted to blood, and TCR repertoires in tissue are likely to differ from TCR repertoires in blood. Even with the large sequencing depth, rarefaction of the sorted-subset datasets indicated that sequencing was incomplete. Estimated clonotype richness was generally larger for naive than for memory subsets. The genetic and exposure-history diversity represented was limited by the small number of donors. When a handful of donors were compared, the shared fraction of clonotypes was about 5% for naive CD4, around 3.5% for naive CD8, 2.3% for memory CD4, and roughly 0.4% for memory CD8. Higher generation probabilities were observed for clonotypes shared by all four sorted-subset donors than for non-shared clonotypes. Pairwise subsampling led to the expectation that sequencing depth would affect the degree of clonotype sharing among donors.

Comments on this clone: Its antigen has not been determined. No base qualities exist here, and no much larger clone lies one base off it.

Source material: memory CD4+ T cells sorted from blood. Interpreted using the paper, the cell subset or site label stands for: CD45RA-negative fraction. The receptor was derived from a man between 18 and 29 years old in good health. The chain uses TRBV6-1 and TRBJ2-7, and the D gene may be TRBD2, 5 bases matching. Here is the DNA: TGTGCCAGCGCGGACCCAATCGTTGGACTGGAGCAGTACTTC. Its product reads: CASADPIVGLEQYF.